The source of this T cell receptor (beta chain) is a study of neurological immune-mediated disorders. Many counts were recorded for this clonotype. TCRdb independently ran MiXCR on the 5' RACE reads; one entry per CDR3 protein. The table includes about 120,000 distinct CDR3 sequences, roughly 3.4% detected once. The germline V gene has CDR1 DFQATT and CDR2 SNEGSKA (reference sequence). Trimming pared 4 bases from V and 0 bases from J, leaving 7 bases between. There are 13 residues in the CDR3. The receptor comes from a woman in her thirties with multiple sclerosis. Sequencing was carried out using PBMCs. The chain uses TRBV20-1 and TRBJ2-1; no clear D gene. In DNA, the CDR3 is TGCAGTGCTATTAGTAGCTCCTACAATGAGCAGTTCTTC. Encoded protein: CSAISSSYNEQFF.